This T cell receptor beta chain was observed in a study of T-cell reconstitution after alpha-beta-depleted transplantation in children. Overall study results and limits: The origin of alpha-beta T cells about two months after transplant was reportedly several hundred expanded graft clones. The study traced high day-60 TCRbeta diversity in some patients to surviving recipient T cells and thymic progenitors. T-cell counts and diversity at one year following transplant were attributed mainly to newly produced T cells.

About this clonotype: Its target is unknown.

Unique molecular identifiers were incorporated into the prepared TCRbeta library. TCRdb fed the PCR reads into MiXCR, producing one record per CDR3 protein. The profile shows some 80,000 distinct CDR3 sequences, over 15% of them singletons. Germline V gene lookup returns CDR1 MGHRA and CDR2 YSYEKL. The CDR3 has 18 residues. Trimming at V came to 0 bases and at J to 4 bases, leaving 13 bases not matched to a gene. Sequencing was performed on PBMCs, mostly from graft donor cells, taken 360 days after TCRalphabeta/CD19-depleted stem cell transplant. The receptor was derived from a male patient aged 2-15 years who had a stem cell transplant for acute lymphoblastic leukemia, so the T cells may come from the graft donor. This chain uses TRBV4-1 with TRBJ2-7, with 9 bases aligning to TRBD2. Here the CDR3 DNA reads TGCGCCAGCAGCCAAGATTTCCTACCCGGGACTAGCCGGTACGAGCAGTACTTC. This codes for CASSQDFLPGTSRYEQYF.